This paragraph reports one T cell receptor beta chain. What it binds is unknown. The entry originates in a study of post-analysis software for immune sequencing data. General observations from the study: Among multiple sclerosis patients, normalized Chao1 diversity was significantly below that of controls.

Presence of unique molecular identifiers characterized the TCR beta cDNA libraries. Some 500,000 cDNA molecules were obtained from about 0.98 to 11 million T cells. Using its own MiXCR run on the PCR reads, TCRdb lists one record per CDR3 protein. The sample has around 400,000 distinct CDR3 sequences, approximately 39% seen once. The sample comprised blood. This receptor was taken from a girl aged 2-10 years with multiple sclerosis.

Here the CDR3 reads CASSFARGEQYF. CDR3 in DNA: TGTGCCAGCAGTTTTGCCAGGGGGGAGCAGTACTTC. The chain joins TRBV28 to TRBJ2-7, with 7 bases fitting TRBD1. The CDR3 consists of 12 residues. Per the germline V gene, CDR1 is MDHEN and CDR2 is SYDVKM. V shed 3 bases, J shed 7 bases, and the junction held 3 bases outside the gene matches.